Listed here is a single T cell receptor (delta chain). Its cognate antigen has yet to be identified. No much larger clonotype is one base removed from it; base qualities were not supplied. The CDR3 covers 16 residues, taking in both the cysteine and the phenylalanine. Kept here is only the CDR3 DNA, which spans 48 bases and is read in frame from base 1. V drops 2 bases and J drops 0 bases, leaving 13 bases in between. The germline V gene supplies CDR1 TSWWSYY and CDR2 QGS. Library preparation employed PCR. The instrument given in TCRdb is Illumina MiSeq. With CATT, TCRdb called clones again from the public reads; duplicate DNA rows were later joined. The sample table holds about 13,000 delta-chain clones, of which about half were seen once. The top ten clonotypes cover roughly 1.6% of the sample. This sample was taken from a study of human gamma delta and Vdelta1 T cells (dated by TCRdb to 2016 to 2019). In the study overall: The study examined Delta One T cells, which are Vd1+ gamma-delta T cells, as cytotoxic effectors against acute myeloid leukemia.

Broader findings and caveats from the paper: Polyclonality and broad cytotoxic targeting of acute myeloid leukemia were reported for Delta One T cells.

This sequence originates from a human donor in good health. Input material: Vdelta1 gamma-delta T cells from blood grown in culture (DOT cells). The cell subset or site label on this specimen signifies: Delta One T cells, in vitro expanded/differentiated Vd1+ gamma-delta T cells. The chain joins TRDV1 to TRDJ1; a tentative D call is TRDD3 (5 bases match). The nucleotides read TGTGCTCTTGGGGAATGTGGGGCCTTGTACACCGATAAACTCATCTTT. It translates as CALGECGALYTDKLIF.